The T cell receptor beta chain under discussion was sequenced for a study of lymphopenia after photon versus proton radiotherapy (dated by TCRdb to between 2018 and 2020). Study-wide context: In patients with gastrointestinal tumors who developed high-grade lymphopenia, the study compared the immunological effects of photon radiation therapy with those of proton radiation therapy. The study was designed to characterize how the impact on the immune system differs between the two radiation modalities. The approximately 20 patients in the cohort had gastrointestinal tumors, were treated with either photon or proton therapy, and subsequently developed lymphopenia. Broad study findings and their caveats: Relative stability during treatment was observed in proton-treated patients, whereas loss of naive T cells and TCR diversity and gain of effector/memory populations were observed in photon-treated patients. Across the cohort, among patients who died, a greater drop in TCR diversity after the nadir was inversely correlated with overall survival time. After the lymphocyte count nadir, oligoclonal expansion, especially of CD8+ Temra cells, was observed in photon-treated repertoires, and the drop in diversity was driven by this expansion. The survival association was examined only in patients who died, and the authors described better survival with proton therapy as a possibility, not as a demonstrated result.

Library generation was performed with the immunoSEQ multiplex PCR assay. Deep sequencing of rearranged TCR beta loci, alongside multiparametric flow cytometry, was used to profile T cell repertoires. TCRdb re-hosts the immuneACCESS table, in-frame sequences only. Its copies lack some clones; in the studies checked, an unresolved V gene accounts for under half of them, and the cause for the rest is not known. A total of over 20,000 clones appear in this sample, around 86% of them only once. Of the sample, approximately 4% is held by the ten largest clones. Looking up the germline V gene (reference sequence) yields CDR1 GTSNPN and CDR2 SVGIG. Its CDR3 holds 14 amino acids, cysteine through phenylalanine. The sequence is cut down to CDR3 DNA, 42 bases in frame from base 1. V was cut back by 5 bases and J by 1 base, leaving a gap of 12 bases between them. For this clone: Its antigen is unknown. The record has no base qualities; no much larger clone is one base away.

The chain links TRBV30 with TRBJ1-5; the best D guess is TRBD1, with 6 bases matching. The origin of this receptor is a woman aged 45 to 65 with pancreatic cancer. The starting material was peripheral blood, obtained from a patient treated with photon-based radiotherapy. The nucleotide sequence is given as TGTGCCTGGGCCCAGGGGATAAGCAATCAGCCCCAGCATTTT. This gives the protein CAWAQGISNQPQHF. Joined to the reference TRBV30 and TRBJ1-5 proteins, this CDR3 gives the full variable domain: SQTIHQWPATLVQPVGSPLSLECTVEGTSNPNLYWYRQAAGRGLQLLFYSVGIGQISSEVPQNLSASRPQDRQFILSSKKLLLSDSGFYLCAWAQGISNQPQHFGDGTRLSIL.